The text below deals with one T cell receptor beta chain. As it was prepared, the TCRbeta library received unique molecular identifiers. TCRdb re-called the PCR reads through MiXCR, storing one row per CDR3 protein. The data hold about 600,000 distinct CDR3 sequences, with over 9.5% observed a single time. This record comes from a study of T-cell reconstitution after alpha-beta-depleted transplantation in children. The CDR3 loop spans 12 amino acids. V shed 5 bases and J shed 4 bases, with 10 bases lying between them. CDR1 DFQATT and CDR2 SNEGSKA come from the germline V gene (reference sequence). V and J are TRBV20-1 and TRBJ2-3; D ambiguous. This receptor was taken from a human donor who donated a stem cell graft to a child with acute myeloid leukemia. The source material was PBMCs from the stem cell graft donor, sampled from the stem cell graft. The CDR3 DNA reads TGCAGTGCTCCACACCCAGCAGATACGCAGTATTTT. It specifies CSAPHPADTQYF.